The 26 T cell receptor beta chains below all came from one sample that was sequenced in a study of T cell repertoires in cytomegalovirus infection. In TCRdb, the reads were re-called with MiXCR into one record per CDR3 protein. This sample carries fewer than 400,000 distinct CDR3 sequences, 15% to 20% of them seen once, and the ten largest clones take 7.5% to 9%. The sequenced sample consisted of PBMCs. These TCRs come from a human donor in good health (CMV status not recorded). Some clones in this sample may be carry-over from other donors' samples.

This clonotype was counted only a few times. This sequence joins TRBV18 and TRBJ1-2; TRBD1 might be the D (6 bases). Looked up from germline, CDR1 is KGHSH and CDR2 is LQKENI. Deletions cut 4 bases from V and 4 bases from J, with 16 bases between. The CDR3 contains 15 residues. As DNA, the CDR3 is TGTGCCAGCTCACAGGGCGGACAGAGTCTCTATGGCTACACCTTC. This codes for CASSQGGQSLYGYTF.

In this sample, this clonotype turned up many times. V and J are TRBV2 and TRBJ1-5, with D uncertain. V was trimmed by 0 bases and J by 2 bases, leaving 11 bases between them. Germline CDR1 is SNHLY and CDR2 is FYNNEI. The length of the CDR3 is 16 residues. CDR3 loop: CASSEAGRWGNQPQHF. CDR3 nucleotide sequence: TGTGCCAGCAGTGAAGCAGGGAGGTGGGGCAATCAGCCCCAGCATTTT. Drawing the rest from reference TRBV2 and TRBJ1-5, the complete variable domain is EPEVTQTPSHQVTQMGQEVILRCVPISNHLYFYWYRQILGQKVEFLVSFYNNEISEKSEIFDDQFSVERPDGSNFTLKIRSTKLEDSAMYFCASSEAGRWGNQPQHFGDGTRLSIL.

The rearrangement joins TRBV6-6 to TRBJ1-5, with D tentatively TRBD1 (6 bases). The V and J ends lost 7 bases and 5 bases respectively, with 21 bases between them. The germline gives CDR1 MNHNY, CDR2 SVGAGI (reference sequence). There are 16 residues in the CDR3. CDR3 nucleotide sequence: TGTGCCAGCACCGTCAACCCCCAGGGGCGGTATCAGCCCCAGCATTTT. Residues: CASTVNPQGRYQPQHF.

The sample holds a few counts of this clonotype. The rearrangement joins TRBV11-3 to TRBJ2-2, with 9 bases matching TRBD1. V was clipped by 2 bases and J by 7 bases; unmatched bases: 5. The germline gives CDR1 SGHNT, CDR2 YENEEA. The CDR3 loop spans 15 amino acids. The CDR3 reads CASSLSGQGIGELFF. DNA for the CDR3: TGTGCCAGCAGCTTATCTGGACAGGGGATCGGGGAGCTGTTTTTT.

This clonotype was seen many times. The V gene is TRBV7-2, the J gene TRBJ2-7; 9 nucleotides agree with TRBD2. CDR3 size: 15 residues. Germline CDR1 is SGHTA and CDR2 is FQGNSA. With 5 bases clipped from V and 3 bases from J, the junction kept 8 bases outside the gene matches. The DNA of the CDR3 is TGTGCCAGCAGCAAGTCCCTAGCGGGGCACTACGAGCAGTACTTC. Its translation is CASSKSLAGHYEQYF.

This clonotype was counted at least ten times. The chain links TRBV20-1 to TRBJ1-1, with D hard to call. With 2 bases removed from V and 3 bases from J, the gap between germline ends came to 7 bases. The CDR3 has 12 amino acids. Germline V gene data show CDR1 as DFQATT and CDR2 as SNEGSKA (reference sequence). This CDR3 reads CSARPGDTEAFF. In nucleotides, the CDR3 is TGCAGTGCTAGACCTGGGGACACTGAAGCTTTCTTT.

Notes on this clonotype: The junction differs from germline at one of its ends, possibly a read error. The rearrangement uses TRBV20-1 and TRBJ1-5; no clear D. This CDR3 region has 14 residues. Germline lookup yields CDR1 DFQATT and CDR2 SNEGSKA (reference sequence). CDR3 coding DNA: TGCAGTGCTCGAGACGGCTATAGCAATCAGCCCCAGCATTTT. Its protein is CSARDGYSNQPQHF.

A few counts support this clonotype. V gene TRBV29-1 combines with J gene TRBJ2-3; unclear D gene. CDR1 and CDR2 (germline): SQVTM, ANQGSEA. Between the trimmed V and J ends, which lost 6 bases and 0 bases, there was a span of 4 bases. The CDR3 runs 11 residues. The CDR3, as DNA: TGCAGCGTAACTAGCACAGATACGCAGTATTTT. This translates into CSVTSTDTQYF.

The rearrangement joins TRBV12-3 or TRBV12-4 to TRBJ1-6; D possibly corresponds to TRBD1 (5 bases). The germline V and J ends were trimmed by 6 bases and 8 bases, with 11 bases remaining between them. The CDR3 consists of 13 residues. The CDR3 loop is CASSSDSDSPLHF. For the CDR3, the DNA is TGTGCCAGCAGCTCCGACAGTGATTCACCCCTCCACTTT.

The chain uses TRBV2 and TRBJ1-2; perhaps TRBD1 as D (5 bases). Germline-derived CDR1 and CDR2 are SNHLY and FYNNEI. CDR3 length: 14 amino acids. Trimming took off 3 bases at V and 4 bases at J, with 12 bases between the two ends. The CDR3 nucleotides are TGTGCCAGCAGTGACGGGAGGGGACCCTATGGCTACACCTTC. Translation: CASSDGRGPYGYTF.

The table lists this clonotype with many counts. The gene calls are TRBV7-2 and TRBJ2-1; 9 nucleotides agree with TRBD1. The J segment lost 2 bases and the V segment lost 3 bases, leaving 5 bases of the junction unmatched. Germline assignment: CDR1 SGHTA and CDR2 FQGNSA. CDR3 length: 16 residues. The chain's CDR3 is CASSFQGTGTYNEQFF. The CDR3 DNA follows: TGTGCCAGCAGCTTTCAGGGGACAGGGACCTACAATGAGCAGTTCTTC.

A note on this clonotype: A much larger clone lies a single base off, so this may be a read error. As DNA, the CDR3 is TGTGCCAGCAGCTATCAAGGGTTTTCAGATACGCAGTATTTT. This codes for CASSYQGFSDTQYF. The chain couples TRBV7-2 to TRBJ2-3; no reliable D call. CDR1 and CDR2 from the germline V gene are SGHTA and FQGNSA. The CDR3 covers 14 residues. Trimming stripped 4 bases from V and 4 bases from J, with 12 bases between.

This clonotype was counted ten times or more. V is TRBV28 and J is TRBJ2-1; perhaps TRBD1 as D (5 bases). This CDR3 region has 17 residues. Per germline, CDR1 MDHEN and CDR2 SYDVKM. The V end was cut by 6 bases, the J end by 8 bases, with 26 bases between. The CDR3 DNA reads TGTGCCAGCAGCTTGGCGTTGGCGGCAGGGATTGGCTATGAGCAGTTCTTC. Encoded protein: CASSLALAAGIGYEQFF. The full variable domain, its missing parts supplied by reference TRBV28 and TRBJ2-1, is DVKVTQSSRYLVKRTGEKVFLECVQDMDHENMFWYRQDPGLGLRLIYFSYDVKMKEKGDIPEGYSVSREKKERFSLILESASTNQTSMYLCASSLALAAGIGYEQFFGPGTRLTVL.

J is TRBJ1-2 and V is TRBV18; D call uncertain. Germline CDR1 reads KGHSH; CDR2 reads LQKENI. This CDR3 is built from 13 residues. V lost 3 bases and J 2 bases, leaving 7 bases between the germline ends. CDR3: CASSPEFNYGYTF. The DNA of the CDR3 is TGTGCCAGCTCACCGGAGTTCAACTATGGCTACACCTTC.

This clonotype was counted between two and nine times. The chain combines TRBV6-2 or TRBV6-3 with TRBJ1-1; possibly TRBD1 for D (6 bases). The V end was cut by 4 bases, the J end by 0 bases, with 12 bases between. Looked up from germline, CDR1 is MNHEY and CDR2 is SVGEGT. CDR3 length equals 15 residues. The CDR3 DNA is TGTGCCAGCAGTTTACAGGGACCAATGAACACTGAAGCTTTCTTT. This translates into CASSLQGPMNTEAFF.

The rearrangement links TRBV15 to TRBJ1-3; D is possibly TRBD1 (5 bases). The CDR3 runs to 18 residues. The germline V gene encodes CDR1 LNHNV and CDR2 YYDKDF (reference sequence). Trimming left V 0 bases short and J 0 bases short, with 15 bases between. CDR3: CATSRDLRAPFSGNTIYF. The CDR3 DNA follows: TGTGCCACCAGCAGAGATCTCAGGGCTCCATTCTCTGGAAACACCATATATTTT.

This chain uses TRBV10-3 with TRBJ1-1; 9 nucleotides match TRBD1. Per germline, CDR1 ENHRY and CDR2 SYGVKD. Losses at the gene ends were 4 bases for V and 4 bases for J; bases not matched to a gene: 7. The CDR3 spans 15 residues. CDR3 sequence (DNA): TGTGCCATCAGTGCCCCGGGACAGGGTGGCACTGAAGCTTTCTTT. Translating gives CAISAPGQGGTEAFF.

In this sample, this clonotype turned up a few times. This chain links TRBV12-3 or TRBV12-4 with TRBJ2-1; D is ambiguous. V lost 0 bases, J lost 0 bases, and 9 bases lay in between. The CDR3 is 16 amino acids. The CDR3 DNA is TGTGCCAGCAGTTTAGCTGGTCTCAACTCCTACAATGAGCAGTTCTTC. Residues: CASSLAGLNSYNEQFF.

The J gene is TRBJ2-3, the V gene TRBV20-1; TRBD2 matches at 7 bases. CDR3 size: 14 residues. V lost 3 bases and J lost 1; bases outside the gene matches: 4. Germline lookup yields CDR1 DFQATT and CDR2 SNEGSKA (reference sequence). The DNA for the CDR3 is TGCAGTGCTAGCGGGGGGATGGGCACAGATACGCAGTATTTT. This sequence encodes CSASGGMGTDTQYF.

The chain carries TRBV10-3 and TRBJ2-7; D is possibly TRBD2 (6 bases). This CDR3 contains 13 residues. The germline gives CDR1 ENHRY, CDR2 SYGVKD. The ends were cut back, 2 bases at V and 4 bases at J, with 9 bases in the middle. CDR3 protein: CAISEATRYEQYF. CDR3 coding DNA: TGTGCCATCAGTGAGGCGACTAGATACGAGCAGTACTTC.

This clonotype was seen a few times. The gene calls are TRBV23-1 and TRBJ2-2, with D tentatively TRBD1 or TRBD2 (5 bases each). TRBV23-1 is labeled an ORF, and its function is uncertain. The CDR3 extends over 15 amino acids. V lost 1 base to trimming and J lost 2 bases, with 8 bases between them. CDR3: CASSQYRDNTGELFF. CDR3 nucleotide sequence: TGCGCCAGCAGTCAATATCGGGACAACACCGGGGAGCTGTTTTTT.

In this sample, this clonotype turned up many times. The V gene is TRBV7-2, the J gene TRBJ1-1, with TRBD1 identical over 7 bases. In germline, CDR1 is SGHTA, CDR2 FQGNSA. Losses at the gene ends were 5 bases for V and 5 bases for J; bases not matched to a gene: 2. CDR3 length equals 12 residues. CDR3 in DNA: TGTGCCAGCAGCGTACAGGGGACTGAAGCTTTCTTT. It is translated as CASSVQGTEAFF.

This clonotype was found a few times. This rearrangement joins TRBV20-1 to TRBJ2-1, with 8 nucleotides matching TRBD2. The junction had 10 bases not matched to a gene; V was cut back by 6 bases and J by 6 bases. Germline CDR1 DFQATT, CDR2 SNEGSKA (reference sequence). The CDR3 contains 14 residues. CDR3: CSAPSGTRGNEQFF. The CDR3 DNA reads TGCAGTGCCCCCTCCGGGACTAGGGGCAATGAGCAGTTCTTC.

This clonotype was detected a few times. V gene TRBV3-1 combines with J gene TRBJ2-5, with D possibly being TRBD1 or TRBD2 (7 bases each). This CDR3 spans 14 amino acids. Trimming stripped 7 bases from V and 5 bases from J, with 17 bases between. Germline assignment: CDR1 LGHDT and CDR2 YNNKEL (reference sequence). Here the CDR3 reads CASIRGGPGETQYF. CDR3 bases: TGTGCCAGCATCAGGGGGGGGCCGGGGGAGACCCAGTACTTC.

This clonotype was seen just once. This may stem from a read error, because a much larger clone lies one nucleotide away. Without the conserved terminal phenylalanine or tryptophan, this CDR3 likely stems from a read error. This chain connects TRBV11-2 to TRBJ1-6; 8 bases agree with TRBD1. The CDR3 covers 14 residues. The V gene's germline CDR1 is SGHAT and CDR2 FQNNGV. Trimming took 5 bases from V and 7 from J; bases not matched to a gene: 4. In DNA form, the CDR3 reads TGTGCCAGCAGCGCTGGGACAGGAAATTCACCCCTCCACTTG. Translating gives CASSAGTGNSPLHL.

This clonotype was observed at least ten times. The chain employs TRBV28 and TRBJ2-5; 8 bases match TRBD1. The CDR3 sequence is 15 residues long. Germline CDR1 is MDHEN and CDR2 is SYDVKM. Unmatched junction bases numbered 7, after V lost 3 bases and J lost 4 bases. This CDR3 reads CASSFWQGAAETQYF. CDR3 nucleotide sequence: TGTGCCAGCAGTTTTTGGCAGGGGGCTGCAGAGACCCAGTACTTC.